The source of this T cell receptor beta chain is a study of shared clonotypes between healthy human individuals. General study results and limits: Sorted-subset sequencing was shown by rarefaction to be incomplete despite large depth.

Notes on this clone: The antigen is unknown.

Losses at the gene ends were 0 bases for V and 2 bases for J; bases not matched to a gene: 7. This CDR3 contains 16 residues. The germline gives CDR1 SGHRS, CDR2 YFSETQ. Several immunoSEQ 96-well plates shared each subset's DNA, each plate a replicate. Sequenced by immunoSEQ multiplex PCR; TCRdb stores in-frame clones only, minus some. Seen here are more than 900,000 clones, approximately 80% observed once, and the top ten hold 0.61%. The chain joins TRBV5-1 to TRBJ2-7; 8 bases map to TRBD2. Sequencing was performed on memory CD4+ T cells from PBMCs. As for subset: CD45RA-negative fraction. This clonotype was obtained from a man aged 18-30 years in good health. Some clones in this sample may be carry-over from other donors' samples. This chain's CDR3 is CASSLDGGRITYEQYF. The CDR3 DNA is TGCGCCAGCAGCTTGGATGGCGGGAGGATTACCTACGAGCAGTACTTC.